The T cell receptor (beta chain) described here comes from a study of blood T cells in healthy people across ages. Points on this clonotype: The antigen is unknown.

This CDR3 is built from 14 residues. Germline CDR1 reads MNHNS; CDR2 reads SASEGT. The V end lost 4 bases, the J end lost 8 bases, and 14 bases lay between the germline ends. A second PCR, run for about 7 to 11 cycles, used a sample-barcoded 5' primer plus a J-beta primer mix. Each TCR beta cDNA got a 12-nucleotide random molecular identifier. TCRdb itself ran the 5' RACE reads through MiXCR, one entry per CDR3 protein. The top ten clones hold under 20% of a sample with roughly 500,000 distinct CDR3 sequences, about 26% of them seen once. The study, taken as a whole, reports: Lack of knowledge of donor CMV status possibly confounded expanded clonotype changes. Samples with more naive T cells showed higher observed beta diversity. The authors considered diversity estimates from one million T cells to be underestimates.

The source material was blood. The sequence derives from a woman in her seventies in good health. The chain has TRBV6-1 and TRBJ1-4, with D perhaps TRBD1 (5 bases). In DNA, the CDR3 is TGTGCCAGCAGTGTTGGGGGGAGCAGGGAAAAACTGTTTTTT. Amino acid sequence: CASSVGGSREKLFF.